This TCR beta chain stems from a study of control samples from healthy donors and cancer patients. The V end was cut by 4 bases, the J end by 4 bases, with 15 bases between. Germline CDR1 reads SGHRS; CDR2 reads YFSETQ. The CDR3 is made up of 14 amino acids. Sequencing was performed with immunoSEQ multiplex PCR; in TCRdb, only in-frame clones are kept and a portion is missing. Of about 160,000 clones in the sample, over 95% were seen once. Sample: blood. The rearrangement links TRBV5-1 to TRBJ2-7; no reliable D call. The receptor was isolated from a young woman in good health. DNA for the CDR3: TGCGCCAGCAGCGGAAAGGGAATGGGATACGAGCAGTACTTC. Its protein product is CASSGKGMGYEQYF.